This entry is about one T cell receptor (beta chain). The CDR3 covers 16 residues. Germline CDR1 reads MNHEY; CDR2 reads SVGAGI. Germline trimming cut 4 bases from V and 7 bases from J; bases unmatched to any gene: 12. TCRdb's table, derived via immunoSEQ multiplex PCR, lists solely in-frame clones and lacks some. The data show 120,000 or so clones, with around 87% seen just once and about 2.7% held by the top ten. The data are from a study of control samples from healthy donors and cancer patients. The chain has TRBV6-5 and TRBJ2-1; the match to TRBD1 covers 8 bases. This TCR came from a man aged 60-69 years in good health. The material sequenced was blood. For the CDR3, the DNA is TGTGCCAGCAGTTCCAGACAGGGGATGGGGGCGAATGAGCAGTTCTTC. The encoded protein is CASSSRQGMGANEQFF.